This T cell receptor (beta chain) was observed in a study of blood T cell repertoires in COVID-19. Study summary: T cells, B-cell-depleted T cells, or PBMCs supplied cDNA or gDNA.

Individuals drawn from approximately 26 US areas were about 18 to 95 years old. Participants were placed into cohorts based on the clinical history they reported. Per the study methods: Reference gene primer amplification gave estimated nucleated cell counts. The method was immunoSEQ multiplex PCR; TCRdb's version includes in-frame clones alone and lacks a portion of them. V, J and clone size are those of that table, while D and trimming were read from the DNA. Here the sample spans 300,000 to 350,000 clones, roughly 89% being singletons. This clonotype was obtained from a woman aged 18-29 years with acute COVID-19. The sequenced sample was PBMCs or T cells enriched from blood (not recorded which).

CDR3 protein: CATSSQTGVGRREQYF. The CDR3 DNA is TGTGCCACCAGCTCACAGACGGGAGTCGGACGACGCGAGCAGTACTTC. The V and J genes are TRBV15 and TRBJ2-7, with a weak D call TRBD2 (6 bases). The CDR3 runs to 16 residues. Deletions cut 5 bases from V and 6 bases from J, with 23 bases between. Germline CDR1 and CDR2: LNHNV and YYDKDF (reference sequence).